This T cell receptor (beta chain) was recorded in a study of CD8 T cells in Susac syndrome. Study in general: Within the sequenced group of Susac syndrome patients, roughly six showed active disease and about 8 were in remission.

With regard to this clonotype: Its antigen is as yet unknown.

Germline lookup yields CDR1 MNHEY and CDR2 SVGAGI. CDR3 size: 13 residues. V dropped 8 bases and J dropped 2 bases, with 13 bases sitting between them. The diagnostic criteria were recently defined, and patients with Susac syndrome met them for definite or probable disease. The study, taken as a whole, reports: Within total CD8+ repertoires, around 15 Susac-specific public clones were found, and within CD8+ TEMRA repertoires, about 5.

A quantity of roughly 0.5 to 1 ug RNA underwent reverse transcription using random hexamers. An immunoSEQ multiplex PCR generated amplified TCR beta CDR3 products spanning 54 Vbeta and 13 Jbeta. MiXCR, run by TCRdb on the immunoSEQ multiplex PCR reads, gives a single entry per CDR3 protein. The repertoire holds about 130,000 distinct CDR3 sequences, with just under 95% as singletons. V and J are TRBV6-5 and TRBJ2-7, with a tentative D call TRBD1 (5 bases). The receptor was isolated from a human donor with Susac syndrome. The specimen was CD8+ T cells from PBMCs. CDR3: CASAVDSTYEQYF. CDR3 in DNA: TGTGCCAGCGCTGTCGACAGTACCTACGAGCAGTACTTC.